The rows below give T cell receptor beta chains drawn from one sample of a study of CD8+CD57+ T cells in acquired aplastic anemia. TCRdb re-called the reads through MiXCR, storing one row per CDR3 protein. Among 450,000 to 600,000 distinct CDR3 sequences listed, roughly 34% were seen once. Sequenced sample: sorted CD4+, CD8+, or CD8+CD57+ T cells (not recorded which) from PBMCs. The receptors were gathered from a human donor with aplastic anemia. The CDR3 runs from the conserved cysteine through the conserved F or W. D genes are given only for firm matches. Only some rows state a clone size, as once, few, many or a class for expanded clones.

cdr3_aa	cdr3_nt	v_call	d_call	j_call	clone_size
CSVRGLAQIRINEQFF	TGCAGTGTAAGAGGACTAGCTCAAATCCGAATCAATGAGCAGTTCTTC	TRBV20-1	TRBD2	TRBJ2-1	.
CSARSGASDNEQFF	TGCAGTGCTAGATCTGGGGCGAGTGACAATGAGCAGTTCTTC	TRBV20-1	.	TRBJ2-1	.
CASTVTGTGNRQYF	TGTGCCAGCACCGTAACCGGGACAGGGAATCGGCAGTACTTC	TRBV6-2/TRBV6-3	TRBD1	TRBJ2-7	.
CASSAGDNQPQHF	TGCGCCAGCAGTGCTGGGGACAATCAGCCCCAGCATTTT	TRBV5-1	.	TRBJ1-5	many
CATSRDADTQYF	TGTGCCACCAGCAGAGATGCAGATACGCAGTATTTT	TRBV15	.	TRBJ2-3	.
CSATQGNTEAFF	TGCAGTGCTACCCAGGGGAACACTGAAGCTTTCTTT	TRBV20-1	.	TRBJ1-1	many
CATSDLSGRGGRGYTF	TGTGCCACCAGTGATTTAAGTGGTCGGGGGGGAAGGGGCTACACCTTC	TRBV24-1	.	TRBJ1-2	once
CSARVLAGGRQETQYF	TGCAGTGCTAGAGTGTTAGCGGGAGGGCGCCAAGAGACCCAGTACTTC	TRBV20-1	TRBD2	TRBJ2-5	few
CASSRASGGVQETQYF	TGTGCCAGCAGCAGAGCTAGCGGGGGGGTCCAAGAGACCCAGTACTTC	TRBV7-2	TRBD2	TRBJ2-5	few
CASSFGQGNYGYTF	TGTGCCAGCAGCTTCGGACAGGGGAACTATGGCTACACCTTC	TRBV11-2	TRBD1	TRBJ1-2	many
CASSTEGVGTDTQYF	TGTGCCAGCAGTACCGAAGGGGTTGGCACAGATACGCAGTATTTT	TRBV2	.	TRBJ2-3	many
CATSRSQGTNEQYF	TGTGCCACCAGCAGATCACAGGGAACAAACGAGCAGTACTTC	TRBV15	.	TRBJ2-7	.
CASSVSGLAADTQYF	TGTGCCAGCAGCGTATCAGGACTGGCGGCAGATACGCAGTATTTT	TRBV9	.	TRBJ2-3	few
CASSGVLKGYSYGYTF	TGTGCCAGCAGTGGAGTCTTAAAGGGGTATAGCTATGGCTACACCTTC	TRBV12-3/TRBV12-4	.	TRBJ1-2	.
CAGRDRDVEAFF	TGTGCCGGAAGGGACAGGGACGTGGAGGCTTTCTTT	TRBV10-3	TRBD1	TRBJ1-1	.
CASSQETVSGNTIYF	TGTGCCAGCAGCCAAGAAACAGTCTCTGGAAACACCATATATTTT	TRBV3-1	.	TRBJ1-3	once